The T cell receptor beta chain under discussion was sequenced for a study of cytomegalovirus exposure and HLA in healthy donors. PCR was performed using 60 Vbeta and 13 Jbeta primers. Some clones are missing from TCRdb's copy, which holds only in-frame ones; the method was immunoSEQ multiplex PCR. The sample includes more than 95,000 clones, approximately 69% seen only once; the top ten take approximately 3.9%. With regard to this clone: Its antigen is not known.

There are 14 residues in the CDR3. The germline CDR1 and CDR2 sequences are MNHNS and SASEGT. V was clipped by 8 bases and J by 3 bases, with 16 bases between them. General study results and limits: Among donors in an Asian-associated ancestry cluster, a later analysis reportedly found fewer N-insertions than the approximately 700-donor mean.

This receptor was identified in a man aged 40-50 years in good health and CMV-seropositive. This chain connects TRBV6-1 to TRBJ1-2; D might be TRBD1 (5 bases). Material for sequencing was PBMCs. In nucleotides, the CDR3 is TGTGCCAGCGCCCCGGAAGGGGTCCACTATGGCTACACCTTC. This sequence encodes CASAPEGVHYGYTF.